This T cell receptor (beta chain) appears in the sequencing data of a study of neurological immune-mediated disorders. TCRdb reprocessed the 5' RACE reads with MiXCR, giving one entry per CDR3 protein. The table shows some 4,500 distinct CDR3 sequences, with 23% occurring only once. This clonotype is medium-sized. This CDR3 has 14 amino acids. Germline CDR1 SGHNT, CDR2 YYREEE (reference sequence). Trimming left V 0 bases short and J 4 bases short, with 8 bases between. The rearrangement joins TRBV5-4 to TRBJ1-3; D gene uncertain. The sequenced material came from CD8+ T cells from blood. This sequence originates from a woman between 55 and 75 years old with HTLV-1-associated myelopathy (HAM/TSP). In DNA form, the CDR3 reads TGTGCCAGCAGCTTGGACATGCTCGGAAACACCATATATTTT. Translated: CASSLDMLGNTIYF.